These 25 T cell receptor beta chains share one sample of origin, sequenced in a study of cytomegalovirus exposure and HLA in healthy donors. A multiplex PCR was run with 60 Vbeta primers and 13 Jbeta primers. Only in-frame clones appear in the TCRdb table, and some are missing; sequencing was by immunoSEQ multiplex PCR. The table includes over 95,000 clones, over 60% detected once. The sample taken for sequencing was PBMCs. The receptors stem from a female donor in good health and CMV-seronegative.

The genes are TRBV9 and TRBJ1-1; tentative D call: TRBD1 (6 bases). V was pared by 3 bases and J by 4 bases, with 19 bases between. This CDR3 region has 16 residues. The germline V gene encodes CDR1 SGDLS and CDR2 YYNGEE. The CDR3: CASSESRGAGFTEAFF. CDR3 DNA sequence: TGTGCCAGCAGCGAATCCAGGGGCGCCGGGTTCACTGAAGCTTTCTTT. The variable domain in full, completed from reference TRBV9 and TRBJ1-1, reads DSGVTQTPKHLITATGQRVTLRCSPRSGDLSVYWYQQSLDQGLQFLIQYYNGEERAKGNILERFSAQQFPDLHSELNLSSLELGDSALYFCASSESRGAGFTEAFFGQGTRLTVV.

V gene TRBV4-3 combines with J gene TRBJ2-1; 12 bases match TRBD2. This CDR3 is 16 amino acids long. V lost 0 bases and J lost 4; bases outside the gene matches: 1. From germline, CDR1 is LGHNA and CDR2 YSLEER. CDR3 in amino acids: CASSQDTSGGYNEQFF. The CDR3 DNA reads TGCGCCAGCAGCCAAGATACTAGCGGGGGGTACAATGAGCAGTTCTTC.

Worth noting for this clone: Mismatch with germline at one junction end may stem from a read error. The chain carries TRBV7-9 and TRBJ1-1, with D perhaps matching TRBD1 (6 bases). CDR1 is SEHNR, CDR2 FQNEAQ, per germline (reference sequence). CDR3 length: 12 residues. CDR3 in amino acids: CSSQGMGTEAFF. CDR3 nucleotide sequence: TGTTCCAGCCAAGGCATGGGGACAGAAGCTTTCTTT. The full variable domain, in which reference TRBV7-9 and TRBJ1-1 provide the parts outside the CDR3, is DTGVSQNPRHKITKRGQNVTFRCDPISEHNRLYWYRQTLGQGPEFLTYFQNEAQLEKSRLLSDRFSAERPKGSFSTLEIQRTEQGDSAMYLCSSQGMGTEAFFGQGTRLTVV.

This chain links TRBV25-1 with TRBJ2-3; 8 bases map to TRBD2. Germline V lookup: CDR1 MGHDK, CDR2 SYGVNS. After removal of 3 bases from V and 3 bases from J, the junction contained 5 bases not matched to a gene. CDR3 length equals 15 residues. CDR3 sequence reads: CASSDPGGGTDTQYF. The CDR3 DNA reads TGTGCCAGCAGTGACCCCGGGGGGGGGACAGATACGCAGTATTTT.

The chain uses TRBV20-1 and TRBJ2-7; 8 bases fit TRBD2. The V gene's germline CDR1 is DFQATT and CDR2 SNEGSKA (reference sequence). The CDR3 sequence is 11 residues long. Trimming took 5 bases from V and 10 from J; bases not matched to a gene: 7. The CDR3 protein is CSALGGGEQYF. The CDR3 DNA reads as TGCAGTGCTCTCGGGGGGGGAGAACAGTACTTC.

This clone was seen only a few times. This rearrangement joins TRBV5-1 to TRBJ1-2; D is ambiguous. With 1 base removed from V and 7 bases from J, the gap between germline ends came to 11 bases. The CDR3 covers 13 residues. Germline V gene data show CDR1 as SGHRS and CDR2 as YFSETQ. The DNA of the CDR3 is TGCGCCAGCAGCTTGAGCGCCGGCTTTGGCTACACCTTC. Translated, it gives CASSLSAGFGYTF.

This chain joins TRBV10-2 and TRBJ1-2; 9 positions match TRBD1. Germline loops: CDR1 WSHSY, CDR2 SAAADI. This CDR3 region has 15 residues. V gave up 2 bases and J gave up 6 bases; unmatched junction bases: 7. The CDR3 sequence: CASSEAPTGGDGYTF. Here the CDR3 DNA reads TGCGCCAGCAGTGAGGCACCGACAGGGGGGGATGGCTACACCTTC.

The table lists this clone with a count of one. The chain links TRBV13 to TRBJ2-7, with D hard to call. V lost 2 bases and J lost 4, with 6 bases in between. CDR1 PRHDT and CDR2 FYEKMQ come from the germline V gene (reference sequence). CDR3 length: 12 residues. CDR3 sequence (DNA): TGTGCCAGCAGCTTAAACGGGTACGAGCAGTACTTC. Amino acids: CASSLNGYEQYF.

The chain is built from TRBV14 and TRBJ2-3; tentatively, D is TRBD1 (6 bases). Germline loops: CDR1 SGHDN, CDR2 FVKESK. Trimming pared 1 base from V and 2 bases from J, leaving 22 bases between. CDR3 length: 19 residues. CDR3 region: CASSQGTDEIWVFTDTQYF. The CDR3 DNA sequence: TGTGCCAGCAGCCAAGGGACAGATGAAATTTGGGTCTTCACAGATACGCAGTATTTT.

This chain uses TRBV10-3 with TRBJ2-2; 10 nucleotides agree with TRBD1. V gave up 9 bases and J gave up 3 bases; unmatched junction bases: 10. This CDR3 comprises 16 residues. Germline V lookup: CDR1 ENHRY, CDR2 SYGVKD. CDR3 region: CAIYAGTGVYTGELFF. CDR3 nucleotide sequence: TGTGCCATATACGCCGGGACAGGGGTTTACACCGGGGAGCTGTTTTTT.

This chain connects TRBV15 to TRBJ2-1; TRBD1 matches at 8 bases. The germline CDR1 and CDR2 sequences are LNHNV and YYDKDF (reference sequence). The CDR3 is 14 amino acids. V lost 5 bases to trimming and J lost 7 bases; unmatched junction nucleotides: 7. The CDR3 region has the DNA TGTGCCACCAGCGCCCGACAGGGGACGAATGAGCAGTTCTTC. Its protein product is CATSARQGTNEQFF.

The rearrangement joins TRBV23-1 to TRBJ2-7; D perhaps matches TRBD2 (5 bases). TRBV23-1 is treated as an ORF (open reading frame) with a function not yet certain. CDR3 length: 16 amino acids. Trimming left V 0 bases short and J 0 bases short, with 12 bases between. In DNA form, the CDR3 reads TGCGCCAGCAGTCAATCGAAGTGGGCGGGCTCCTACGAGCAGTACTTC. It codes for CASSQSKWAGSYEQYF.

The chain joins TRBV2 to TRBJ1-5; D unresolved. V lost 4 bases to trimming and J lost 1 base, with 11 bases between them. The CDR3 is 15 amino acids. The germline CDR1 and CDR2 sequences are SNHLY and FYNNEI. CDR3 sequence (DNA): TGTGCCAGCAGTGCCGGCCTCAGGAGCAATCAGCCCCAGCATTTT. Protein: CASSAGLRSNQPQHF.

V and J are TRBV7-6 and TRBJ2-7; D is unresolved. The CDR3 is made up of 12 amino acids. Deletions cut 4 bases from V and 5 bases from J, with 9 bases between. Germline V CDR1 and CDR2: SGHVS, FNYEAQ. For the CDR3, the DNA is TGTGCCAGCAGCTCGTGGTTAGACGAGCAGTACTTC. It encodes CASSSWLDEQYF.

The chain uses TRBV5-4 and TRBJ2-7; no definite D call. Germline-derived CDR1 and CDR2 are SGHNT and YYREEE (reference sequence). Between the trimmed V and J ends, which lost 0 bases and 6 bases, there was a span of 13 bases. The CDR3 extends over 14 amino acids. The CDR3, as DNA: TGTGCCAGCAGCTTGGACTCCCTCTCGGGCGAGCAGTACTTC. It translates to CASSLDSLSGEQYF.

The rearrangement links TRBV6-5 to TRBJ2-7; TRBD1 is a possible D gene (6 bases). V was shortened by 9 bases and J by 6 bases, with 12 bases between the two germline ends. Germline V gene sequence: CDR1 MNHEY, CDR2 SVGAGI. The CDR3 is made up of 11 amino acids. The CDR3 reads CASTQGSEQYF. In DNA form, the CDR3 reads TGTGCCAGTACACAGGGTTCCGAGCAGTACTTC.

The chain uses TRBV30 and TRBJ1-1; TRBD1 might be the D (6 bases). Between the trimmed V and J ends, which lost 2 bases and 3 bases, there was a span of 10 bases. CDR3 length: 13 amino acids. Germline V gives CDR1 GTSNPN, CDR2 SVGIG (reference sequence). CDR3 nucleotide sequence: TGTGCCTGGAGTTCGGACAGCTACACTGAAGCTTTCTTT. Its translation: CAWSSDSYTEAFF.

This chain joins TRBV19 and TRBJ2-7, with 7 bases aligning to TRBD1. With 6 bases clipped from V and 5 bases from J, the junction kept 13 bases outside the gene matches. Looked up from germline, CDR1 is LNHDA and CDR2 is SQIVND (reference sequence). The CDR3 consists of 15 residues. This CDR3 is CASRLLATGLNEQYF. As DNA, the CDR3 is TGTGCCAGTAGGCTCCTCGCGACAGGGTTAAACGAGCAGTACTTC. Drawing the rest from reference TRBV19 and TRBJ2-7, the complete variable domain is DGGITQSPKYLFRKEGQNVTLSCEQNLNHDAMYWYRQDPGQGLRLIYYSQIVNDFQKGDIAEGYSVSREKKESFPLTVTSAQKNPTAFYLCASRLLATGLNEQYFGPGTRLTVT.

The chain employs TRBV5-1 and TRBJ2-1, with D unresolved. V was clipped by 4 bases and J by 8 bases, with 13 bases between them. This CDR3 region has 13 residues. Germline V CDR1 and CDR2: SGHRS, YFSETQ. The CDR3 nucleotides read TGCGCCAGCAGCCCGGGTCCCGGGTATGAGCAGTTCTTC. It is translated as CASSPGPGYEQFF.

This clone appeared once. The chain joins TRBV19 to TRBJ2-4; 8 bases are a match to TRBD1. This CDR3 comprises 15 residues. Germline V gene lookup returns CDR1 LNHDA and CDR2 SQIVND (reference sequence). V lost 5 bases and J lost 7; bases outside the gene matches: 10. Here the CDR3 reads CASSAERTGFNIQYF. CDR3 DNA sequence: TGTGCCAGTAGTGCCGAGAGGACAGGGTTTAACATTCAGTACTTC.

A single count supports this clone. This chain links TRBV6-1 with TRBJ1-1; D gene uncertain. This CDR3 region has 10 residues. The V gene lost 3 bases and the J gene lost 7 bases, with 3 bases spanning the gap. The V gene's germline CDR1 is MNHNS and CDR2 SASEGT. CDR3 protein: CASSDHEAFF. CDR3 DNA sequence: TGTGCCAGCAGTGACCATGAAGCTTTCTTT.

V is TRBV7-3 and J is TRBJ2-3; possible D gene TRBD2, 6 bases. The CDR3 spans 18 residues. The V and J ends lost 1 base and 2 bases respectively, with 19 bases between them. Germline CDR1 and CDR2: SGHTA and FQGTGA. CDR3 sequence (DNA): TGTGCCAGCAGCTTAAAGGGTCCCTCGGGAGCCTACACAGATACGCAGTATTTT. Translating gives CASSLKGPSGAYTDTQYF. The full variable domain, with the rest looked up from reference TRBV7-3 and TRBJ2-3, is GAGVSQTPSNKVTEKGKYVELRCDPISGHTALYWYRQSLGQGPEFLIYFQGTGAADDSGLPNDRFFAVRPEGSVSTLKIQRTERGDSAVYLCASSLKGPSGAYTDTQYFGPGTRLTVL.

The V call is TRBV7-9, the J call TRBJ1-2, with 9 bases matching TRBD1. The germline V gene encodes CDR1 SEHNR and CDR2 FQNEAQ (reference sequence). The trim removed 5 bases at V and 6 bases at J, leaving 13 bases unmatched. The CDR3 sequence is 16 residues long. The CDR3 here is CASSPSTGQGWNGYTF. CDR3 bases: TGTGCCAGCAGCCCTAGTACCGGACAGGGGTGGAATGGCTACACCTTC.

V gene TRBV19 combines with J gene TRBJ2-5, with D possibly TRBD2 on 5 matching bases. The CDR3 is 13 residues long. Trimming removed 5 bases at V and 4 bases at J, with 11 bases between. The germline V gene has CDR1 LNHDA and CDR2 SQIVND (reference sequence). As DNA, the CDR3 is TGTGCCAGTAGTCCCGGACGGGGAGAGACCCAGTACTTC. This gives the protein CASSPGRGETQYF.

J is TRBJ1-2 and V is TRBV6-6; possibly TRBD1 for D (5 bases). The V gene lost 5 bases and the J gene lost 0 bases, with 10 bases spanning the gap. CDR1 MNHNY and CDR2 SVGAGI come from the germline V gene (reference sequence). The CDR3 runs to 14 residues. CDR3 in DNA: TGTGCCAGCAGTGGACCGACAGCTAACTATGGCTACACCTTC. Encoded protein: CASSGPTANYGYTF.